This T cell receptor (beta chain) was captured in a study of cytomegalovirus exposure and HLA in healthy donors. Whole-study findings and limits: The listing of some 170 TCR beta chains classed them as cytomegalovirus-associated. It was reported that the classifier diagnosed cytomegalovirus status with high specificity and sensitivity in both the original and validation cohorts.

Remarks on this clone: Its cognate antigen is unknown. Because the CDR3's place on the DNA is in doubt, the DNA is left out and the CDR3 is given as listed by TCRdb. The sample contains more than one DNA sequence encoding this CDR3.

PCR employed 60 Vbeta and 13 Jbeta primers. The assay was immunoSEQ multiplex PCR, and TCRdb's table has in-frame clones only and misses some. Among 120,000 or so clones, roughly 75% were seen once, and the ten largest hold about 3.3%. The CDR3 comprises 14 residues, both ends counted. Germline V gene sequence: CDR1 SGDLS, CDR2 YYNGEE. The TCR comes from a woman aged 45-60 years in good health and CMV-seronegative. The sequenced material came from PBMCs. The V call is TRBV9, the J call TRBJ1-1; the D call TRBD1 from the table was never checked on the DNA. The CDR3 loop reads CASSVGQGNTEAFF.